This entry concerns a single TCR beta chain. The antigen remains unidentified. The data are from a study of cytomegalovirus exposure and HLA in healthy donors. General observations from the study: The investigators catalogued about 170 TCR beta chains as cytomegalovirus-associated. The CMV antigen specificity of three CMV-associated chains was confirmed through in vitro analysis. The productive fraction for most TCR beta V segments was about 90% or about 30% in an earlier analysis. The HLA-A and HLA-B alleles of most subjects were reportedly predicted accurately from TCR beta sequences.

The CDR3 totals 14 residues. V lost 1 base to trimming and J lost 4 bases, with 10 bases between them. In germline, CDR1 is SGHDN, CDR2 FVKESK. The primer mix had 60 Vbeta and 13 Jbeta primers. The method was immunoSEQ multiplex PCR; TCRdb's version includes in-frame clones alone and lacks a portion of them. The table has 180,000 or so clones, approximately 86% seen once. The specimen sequenced was PBMCs. This rearrangement joins TRBV14 to TRBJ1-2; possibly TRBD1 for D (6 bases). This clonotype originated in a woman aged 25-40 years in good health and CMV-seronegative. The CDR3 region is CASSQGGLSYGYTF. Written as DNA, the CDR3 is TGTGCCAGCAGCCAAGGGGGGCTAAGCTATGGCTACACCTTC. Variable domain in full (rest from reference TRBV14 and TRBJ1-2): EAGVTQFPSHSVIEKGQTVTLRCDPISGHDNLYWYRRVMGKEIKFLLHFVKESKQDESGMPNNRFLAERTGGTYSTLKVQPAELEDSGVYFCASSQGGLSYGYTFGSGTRLTVV.